Each of the 26 T cell receptor beta chains below was sequenced from the same sample in a study of blood T cell repertoires in COVID-19. The method was immunoSEQ multiplex PCR; TCRdb's version includes in-frame clones alone and lacks a portion of them. The sample consists of more than 85,000 clones, roughly 80% of them appearing once. Sequenced material: peripheral blood. These receptors originate from a woman between 65 and 79 years old with acute or convalescent COVID-19.

The chain uses TRBV6-5 and TRBJ2-1; 7 bases match TRBD2. This CDR3 comprises 14 residues. CDR1 is MNHEY and CDR2 is SVGAGI in the germline V gene. Trimming cost V 8 bases and J 5 bases; bases outside gene matches: 9. The DNA of the CDR3 is TGTGCCAGCCACCGCGGGGGTATAGACAATGAGCAGTTCTTC. Translating gives CASHRGGIDNEQFF.

This chain's CDR3 is CAWSVLGGGAYNEQFF. As DNA, the CDR3 is TGTGCCTGGAGTGTATTGGGCGGGGGGGCCTACAATGAGCAGTTCTTC. V gene TRBV30 combines with J gene TRBJ2-1, with 9 bases fitting TRBD2. This CDR3 contains 16 residues. The J segment lost 2 bases and the V segment lost 0 bases, leaving 5 bases of the junction unmatched. The V gene's germline CDR1 is GTSNPN and CDR2 SVGIG (reference sequence).

The rearrangement links TRBV6-5 to TRBJ2-2; a possible D gene is TRBD2 (5 bases). Between the trimmed V and J ends, which lost 7 bases and 4 bases, there was a span of 16 bases. The CDR3 totals 15 residues. Germline CDR1 reads MNHEY; CDR2 reads SVGAGI. CDR3: CASKRLAEATGELFF. The CDR3 DNA reads TGTGCCAGCAAACGGCTAGCCGAAGCCACCGGGGAGCTGTTTTTT.

This clone was seen just once. The chain employs TRBV13 and TRBJ1-1, with unresolved D. Germline values: CDR1 PRHDT, CDR2 FYEKMQ (reference sequence). The length of the CDR3 is 14 residues. V lost 0 bases and J lost 1, with 6 bases in between. For the CDR3, the DNA is TGTGCCAGCAGCTTAGGGGGCGAGAACACTGAAGCTTTCTTT. This translates into CASSLGGENTEAFF.

This clone was picked up one time. This sequence joins TRBV7-9 and TRBJ1-4; 7 nucleotides match TRBD1. The CDR3 is 14 residues long. Per the germline V gene, CDR1 is SEHNR and CDR2 is FQNEAQ (reference sequence). Losses at the gene ends were 4 bases for V and 6 bases for J; bases not matched to a gene: 5. The CDR3 loop is CASSYRGGDEKLFF. The CDR3, as DNA: TGTGCCAGCAGCTACAGGGGAGGCGATGAAAAACTGTTTTTT.

The chain recombines TRBV27 with TRBJ1-2; D is perhaps TRBD1 (5 bases). This CDR3 comprises 12 residues. V was clipped by 6 bases and J by 8 bases, with 13 bases between them. Germline V CDR1 and CDR2: MNHEY, SMNVEV (reference sequence). The chain's CDR3 is CASRTAPSGYTF. In DNA, the CDR3 is TGTGCCAGCAGGACAGCGCCGAGCGGCTACACCTTC.

The chain has TRBV4-3 and TRBJ2-3, with D possibly being TRBD2 (6 bases). V was trimmed by 1 base and J by 1 base, leaving 9 bases between them. Per germline, CDR1 LGHNA and CDR2 YSLEER. The length of the CDR3 is 15 residues. This CDR3 reads CASSQAERGTDTQYF. Here the CDR3 DNA reads TGCGCCAGCAGCCAAGCTGAGCGGGGCACAGATACGCAGTATTTT.

The V call is TRBV27, the J call TRBJ1-2; 8 bases are a match to TRBD1. This CDR3 has 14 residues. The germline V gene has CDR1 MNHEY and CDR2 SMNVEV (reference sequence). Trimming cost V 2 bases and J 6 bases; bases outside gene matches: 5. The CDR3 loop is CASSLTGGGHGYTF. CDR3 bases: TGTGCCAGCAGTTTAACAGGGGGGGGACATGGCTACACCTTC.

V is TRBV6-6 and J is TRBJ2-2, with TRBD1 as a possible D gene (7 bases). The CDR3 loop spans 14 amino acids. Germline V lookup: CDR1 MNHNY, CDR2 SVGAGI (reference sequence). V gave up 10 bases and J gave up 5 bases, with 17 bases separating them. CDR3 amino acids: CATTTRGATGELFF. CDR3 coding DNA: TGTGCCACCACGACCAGGGGGGCTACCGGGGAGCTGTTTTTT.

The chain has TRBV29-1 and TRBJ1-1; TRBD1 might be the D (5 bases). V lost 8 bases and J lost 3, with 13 bases in between. CDR1 and CDR2 from the germline V gene are SQVTM and ANQGSEA. This CDR3 comprises 12 residues. CDR3 DNA sequence: TGCAGCTCTCGGACGGGGGACACTGAAGCTTTCTTT. It specifies CSSRTGDTEAFF. The whole variable domain, filled in from reference TRBV29-1 and TRBJ1-1, reads SAVISQKPSRDICQRGTSLTIQCQVDSQVTMMFWYRQQPGQSLTLIATANQGSEATYESGFVIDKFPISRPNLTFSTLTVSNMSPEDSSIYLCSSRTGDTEAFFGQGTRLTVV.

The chain links TRBV5-6 to TRBJ2-7; D might be TRBD2 (5 bases). V was shortened by 1 base and J by 6 bases, with 14 bases between the two germline ends. CDR3 size: 14 residues. Germline V CDR1 and CDR2: SGHDT, YYEEEE. CDR3 residues: CASSLPGPEGEQYF. CDR3 nucleotide sequence: TGTGCCAGCAGCTTGCCGGGCCCCGAGGGCGAGCAGTACTTC.

The gene calls are TRBV30 and TRBJ2-3; 12 bases line up with TRBD1. This CDR3 is built from 16 residues. The V gene end was trimmed by 2 bases and the J gene end by 4 bases; junction bases not matched to a gene: 7. Per germline, CDR1 GTSNPN and CDR2 SVGIG (reference sequence). The CDR3 loop reads CAWSPGTGGFPDTQYF. The DNA for the CDR3 is TGTGCCTGGAGTCCCGGGACAGGGGGCTTCCCAGATACGCAGTATTTT.

This clone was seen only once. The gene calls are TRBV5-1 and TRBJ2-1, with 8 bases that match TRBD2. CDR1 is SGHRS and CDR2 is YFSETQ in the germline V gene. This CDR3 is built from 17 residues. V shed 0 bases and J 0 bases; nucleotides not matched to a gene: 5. The CDR3: CASSLEVLAGSYNEQFF. In nucleotides, the CDR3 is TGCGCCAGCAGCTTGGAAGTCCTAGCGGGCTCCTACAATGAGCAGTTCTTC. Using reference TRBV5-1 and TRBJ2-1 for the parts outside the CDR3, the full variable domain is KAGVTQTPRYLIKTRGQQVTLSCSPISGHRSVSWYQQTPGQGLQFLFEYFSETQRNKGNFPGRFSGRQFSNSRSEMNVSTLELGDSALYLCASSLEVLAGSYNEQFFGPGTRLTVL.

In its sample, this clone is medium-sized. The V call is TRBV15, the J call TRBJ1-2; 9 nucleotides match TRBD1. The CDR3 sequence is 13 residues long. The germline gives CDR1 LNHNV, CDR2 YYDKDF (reference sequence). The V and J ends lost 5 bases and 2 bases, in that order; junction bases with no gene match: 0. The CDR3 DNA reads TGTGCCACCAGCGGGACAGGGAACTATGGCTACACCTTC. As protein: CATSGTGNYGYTF.

The chain joins TRBV19 to TRBJ1-5, with D unclear. The germline CDR1 and CDR2 sequences are LNHDA and SQIVND (reference sequence). The CDR3 is made up of 13 amino acids. The V and J ends lost 1 base and 6 bases respectively, with 7 bases between them. DNA for the CDR3: TGTGCCAGTAGTATAGCCGGAGGTCAGCCCCAGCATTTT. This gives the protein CASSIAGGQPQHF.

The genes are TRBV2 and TRBJ1-6; 7 bases are a match to TRBD1. The CDR3 runs to 15 residues. CDR1 is SNHLY, CDR2 FYNNEI, per germline. The J segment lost 5 bases and the V segment lost 7 bases, leaving 8 bases of the junction unmatched. The CDR3, as DNA: TGTGCCAGCAACCGTCGGACAGGAGATAATTCACCCCTCCACTTT. It is translated as CASNRRTGDNSPLHF.

Here the CDR3 reads CASRYGRDRGAYNSPLHF. CDR3 nucleotide sequence: TGTGCCAGCAGATACGGGAGGGACAGGGGTGCCTATAATTCACCCCTCCACTTT. The chain recombines TRBV28 with TRBJ1-6; 10 bases align to TRBD1. Germline values: CDR1 MDHEN, CDR2 SYDVKM. The CDR3 totals 18 residues. After removal of 6 bases from V and 2 bases from J, the junction contained 10 bases not matched to a gene.

In this sample, this clone turned up once. The genes are TRBV28 and TRBJ1-6, with D possibly being TRBD1 (5 bases). The CDR3 runs 15 residues. Trimming left V 3 bases short and J 6 bases short, with 12 bases between. CDR1 is MDHEN, CDR2 SYDVKM, per germline. The CDR3 DNA reads as TGTGCCAGCAGTTTGTGGGGGAGGGGTAATTCACCCCTCCACTTT. Its protein product is CASSLWGRGNSPLHF.

This clone appeared a single time. This sequence joins TRBV27 and TRBJ1-3, with D possibly TRBD1 on 5 matching bases. The germline CDR1 and CDR2 sequences are MNHEY and SMNVEV (reference sequence). This CDR3 spans 15 amino acids. V was clipped by 6 bases and J by 0 bases, with 12 bases between them. The CDR3 is CASRERGLSGNTIYF. The CDR3 coding sequence is TGTGCCAGCAGAGAGAGGGGACTCTCTGGAAACACCATATATTTT.

This clone was observed many times. V and J are TRBV27 and TRBJ2-3; TRBD2 aligns across 12 bases. The CDR3 contains 16 residues. CDR1 MNHEY and CDR2 SMNVEV come from the germline V gene (reference sequence). V was clipped by 6 bases and J by 2 bases; unmatched bases: 6. The CDR3 loop is CASSRLAGAYTDTQYF. DNA for the CDR3: TGTGCCAGCAGCCGACTAGCGGGGGCCTACACAGATACGCAGTATTTT.

This clone counts as medium-sized. The genes are TRBV11-3 and TRBJ1-6; the match to TRBD1 covers 10 bases. V lost 1 base and J lost 9; bases outside the gene matches: 0. CDR1 and CDR2 (germline): SGHNT, YENEEA. This CDR3 is 14 amino acids long. The chain's CDR3 is CASSLGQGASPLHF. The CDR3 nucleotides read TGTGCCAGCAGCTTAGGACAGGGGGCTTCACCCCTCCACTTT.

The CDR3 reads CASSPGPQGTEAFF. CDR3 coding DNA: TGTGCCAGCAGCCCAGGGCCACAGGGGACTGAAGCTTTCTTT. The rearrangement joins TRBV7-8 to TRBJ1-1; 7 bases are a match to TRBD1. The germline gives CDR1 SGHVS, CDR2 FQNEAQ. This CDR3 contains 14 residues. With V trimmed by 5 bases and J by 5 bases, 8 bases remained unmatched. Full variable domain (missing parts from reference TRBV7-8 and TRBJ1-1): GAGVSQSPRYKVAKRGQDVALRCDPISGHVSLFWYQQALGQGPEFLTYFQNEAQLDKSGLPSDRFFAERPEGSVSTLKIQRTQQEDSAVYLCASSPGPQGTEAFFGQGTRLTVV.

The J gene is TRBJ2-7, the V gene TRBV12-3 or TRBV12-4, with D maybe TRBD2 (5 bases). CDR3 length equals 13 residues. Deletions cut 5 bases from V and 0 bases from J, with 8 bases between. CDR3 residues: CASSMGVSYEQYF. In nucleotides, the CDR3 is TGTGCCAGCAGTATGGGAGTCTCCTACGAGCAGTACTTC.

This clone was detected only a few times. The chain employs TRBV6-2 or TRBV6-3 and TRBJ1-5, with D unresolved. The CDR3 length is 16 residues. V was trimmed by 7 bases and J by 1 base, leaving 17 bases between them. The V gene's germline CDR1 is MNHEY and CDR2 SVGEGT. CDR3 sequence: CASTPGSGNSNQPQHF. Written as DNA, the CDR3 is TGTGCCAGCACCCCCGGATCCGGGAACAGCAATCAGCCCCAGCATTTT.

The chain links TRBV10-3 to TRBJ2-7; 7 bases align to TRBD1. With 6 bases clipped from V and 0 bases from J, the junction kept 5 bases outside the gene matches. CDR3 size: 14 residues. Germline CDR1 ENHRY, CDR2 SYGVKD. CDR3 protein: CAIRDRRSSYEQYF. CDR3 nucleotides: TGTGCCATCAGGGACAGGAGAAGCTCCTACGAGCAGTACTTC.

V is TRBV9 and J is TRBJ2-5; the D is unclear. V gave up 0 bases and J gave up 2 bases, with 8 bases separating them. This CDR3 has 14 amino acids. CDR1 SGDLS and CDR2 YYNGEE come from the germline V gene. In DNA, the CDR3 is TGTGCCAGCAGCGTAGGGAACAGACAAGAGACCCAGTACTTC. Amino acid sequence: CASSVGNRQETQYF.